Listed below are T cell receptor beta chains from one sample, sequenced in a study of CD8+ T cells in alopecia areata. The table came from immunoSEQ multiplex PCR; TCRdb's copy has only in-frame clones and leaves some out. The sample shows more than 200,000 clones, 40% to 45% of them seen only once. The starting material was CD4+ T cells sorted from blood, obtained at approximately week 36, from a patient treated with tofacitinib. The source of these receptors is a human donor with alopecia areata. Both conserved end residues are part of each CDR3. The order of the fields is clone size, J gene, V gene, D gene, CDR3 DNA, CDR3 protein. A D gene is named only where the DNA matches it firmly. The size entry is marked missing in some rows and otherwise reads once, few, many or a size class.

>many|TRBJ2-1|TRBV7-8|-
TGTGCCAGCAGCTTAGCCGACGGCGGTCCCCGGGTTGAGCAGTTCTTC
CASSLADGGPRVEQFF
>few|TRBJ2-3|TRBV19|TRBD2
TGTGCCAGTAGGATAACCGGAGCGGGAGGGTCAGATACGCAGTATTTT
CASRITGAGGSDTQYF
>few|TRBJ1-1|TRBV7-3|-
TGTGCCAGCAGCCCGACGGGAGCTAAGGGGGCTGAAGCTTTCTTT
CASSPTGAKGAEAFF
>-|TRBJ2-3|TRBV28|TRBD2
TGTGCCGGTAGCCCAGCGGGAGTCCGTGATACGCAGTATTTT
CAGSPAGVRDTQYF
>-|TRBJ2-7|TRBV30|-
TGTGCCTGGAGTAATGAGTACGAGCAGTACTTC
CAWSNEYEQYF
>-|TRBJ2-1|TRBV7-6|TRBD2
TGTGCCAGCAGCCTTACAGAAATTAGGACTAGCGGCCGCGAGCAGTTCTTC
CASSLTEIRTSGREQFF
>-|TRBJ2-1|TRBV28|-
TGTGCCAGCAGTCCTTGGGAGAGGACCGGGAACAATGAGCAGTTCTTC
CASSPWERTGNNEQFF
>few|TRBJ2-5|TRBV5-1|-
TGCGCCAGCAGCTTGGATCAGACCCAGTACTTC
CASSLDQTQYF
>few|TRBJ2-7|TRBV5-4|TRBD2
TGTGCCAGCAGCTCTGGACTAGCGGGAGGCCCCCGGGAGCAGTACTTC
CASSSGLAGGPREQYF
>-|TRBJ2-2|TRBV6-6|-
TGTGCCAGCAGGACCACCGGGGAGCTGTTTTTT
CASRTTGELFF
>-|TRBJ2-1|TRBV15|-
TGTGCCACCACTGGGGGTGAGGGTGAGCAGTTCTTC
CATTGGEGEQFF
>few|TRBJ2-1|TRBV7-2|-
TGTGCCAGCAGCCGAGACAGAAACTACAATGAGCAGTTCTTC
CASSRDRNYNEQFF
>-|TRBJ2-3|TRBV28|-
TGTGCCAGCAGTTTTGCGGGGGCTAGCACAGATACGCAGTATTTT
CASSFAGASTDTQYF
>-|TRBJ2-2|TRBV25-1|TRBD1
TGTGCCAGCATGAGACAGGGGGCCGCCGGGGAGCTGTTTTTT
CASMRQGAAGELFF
>-|TRBJ2-3|TRBV30|-
TGTGCCTGGATACTGTCTACAGATACGCAGTATTTT
CAWILSTDTQYF
>few|TRBJ2-1|TRBV19|TRBD2
TGTGCCAGTAATTCGGGACTAGCGGGAGGGGGGAATGAGCAGTTCTTC
CASNSGLAGGGNEQFF
>-|TRBJ2-1|TRBV7-6|-
TGTGCCAGCAGCTCCCAACAGGGGAGGTCCAATGAGCAGTTCTTC
CASSSQQGRSNEQFF
>-|TRBJ2-3|TRBV9|TRBD1
TGTGCCAGCAGCGTGACAGGGGGCGCATTTCAGGCGCAGTATTTT
CASSVTGGAFQAQYF
>-|TRBJ1-2|TRBV7-9|-
TGTGCCAGCAGCTTAGCGGAGTGGTATGGCTACACCTTC
CASSLAEWYGYTF
>-|TRBJ2-7|TRBV28|-
TGTGCCAGCATCCAGACCGGACGGACCTACGAGCAGTACTTC
CASIQTGRTYEQYF
>-|TRBJ1-1|TRBV30|TRBD1
TGTGCCTGGAGTCGATTAGGGCAGGGGGCTACTGAAGCTTTCTTT
CAWSRLGQGATEAFF
>few|TRBJ1-5|TRBV11-2|-
TGTGCCAGCAGCTTAGATAGGGACGCCCAGCATTTT
CASSLDRDAQHF
>few|TRBJ2-1|TRBV7-9|-
TGTGCCAGCACTGTGGTCTACAATGAGCAGTTCTTC
CASTVVYNEQFF
>few|TRBJ2-5|TRBV6-1|-
TGTGCCAGCAGTGAACCTGCCTGGGTCTCAGGGACGTCCGAAGAGACCCAGTACTTC
CASSEPAWVSGTSEETQYF
>-|TRBJ2-2|TRBV18|-
TGTGCCAGCTCACCGTGGGCAACAACCACCGGGGAGCTGTTTTTT
CASSPWATTTGELFF
>few|TRBJ2-5|TRBV6-6|-
TGTGCCAGCACCCACGGTCGGGGACAACTCCTAGAGACCCAGTACTTC
CASTHGRGQLLETQYF
>-|TRBJ1-2|TRBV5-4|-
TGTGCCAGCAGGGCTCAGGGTTCTAACTATGGCTACACCTTC
CASRAQGSNYGYTF
>-|TRBJ2-3|TRBV2|-
TGTGCCAGCACTGGTGCGGGACGGACAGATACGCAGTATTTT
CASTGAGRTDTQYF
>few|TRBJ1-4|TRBV18|-
TGTGCCAGCTCACGATCTGCGGGGGCTACTGAAAAACTGTTTTTT
CASSRSAGATEKLFF
>-|TRBJ2-5|TRBV7-3|-
TGTGCCAGCAGCTTAACAACTACAGAGACCCAGTACTTC
CASSLTTTETQYF
>few|TRBJ2-5|TRBV29-1|-
TGCAGCGTTGAGGGCCTTGGGGGGCGGGAGACCCAGTACTTC
CSVEGLGGRETQYF
>-|TRBJ2-6|TRBV5-4|-
TGTGCCAGCAGCCCATCGCGGGGCGTAGCACCTGGGGCCAACGTCCTGACTTTC
CASSPSRGVAPGANVLTF
>-|TRBJ2-5|TRBV4-3|TRBD2
TGCGCCAGCAGCCAAGAAGCAGGGCTAGCGGGGGGAGCAGAGACCCAGTACTTC
CASSQEAGLAGGAETQYF
>-|TRBJ2-1|TRBV7-8|-
TGTGCCAGCAGTTCGATAGGTGGGAGGAACAATGAGCAGTTCTTC
CASSSIGGRNNEQFF
>-|TRBJ1-1|TRBV6-5|-
TGTGCCAGCAGTTACGAGCAGGGGATAGATGCTGAAGCTTTCTTT
CASSYEQGIDAEAFF
>few|TRBJ2-1|TRBV9|TRBD2
TGTGCCAGCAGCCTCCGACTAGCGGACTACAATGAGCAGTTCTTC
CASSLRLADYNEQFF
>-|TRBJ2-7|TRBV29-1|-
TGCAGCGTTGAACCCACTCGAGGCGGGACGTCCTACGAGCAGTACTTC
CSVEPTRGGTSYEQYF
>few|TRBJ1-1|TRBV29-1|-
TGCAGCGCCCCACGGGACGGACCTATGAACACTGAAGCTTTCTTT
CSAPRDGPMNTEAFF
>few|TRBJ2-7|TRBV4-1|TRBD2
TGCGCCAGCAGATCTACCGCCGGGGAGGGGTACGAGCAGTACTTC
CASRSTAGEGYEQYF
>-|TRBJ2-4|TRBV5-6|-
TGTGCCAGCAGCTTGGGACAAATAGCCAAAAACATTCAGTACTTC
CASSLGQIAKNIQYF